These T cell receptor beta chains were read from a single sample in a study of identical twins. Each CDR3 protein gets one entry after TCRdb re-called the 5' RACE reads with MiXCR. The sample consists of approximately 700,000 distinct CDR3 sequences, approximately 6.1% of them appearing once. The sample was naive T cells sorted from blood. The receptors shown here come from a man in his late teens or twenties in good health. CDR3s include the opening cysteine and the closing phenylalanine or tryptophan. A D gene is named only where the DNA matches it firmly. Expanded clones get a size class; other rows say once, few or many, or leave the size out.

d_gene	len	v_gene	j_gene	abundance	CDR3nt	CDR3aa
-	15	TRBV4-3	TRBJ1-1	few	TGCGCCAGCAGCCAAGATATGATGGGATACACTGAAGCTTTCTTT	CASSQDMMGYTEAFF
TRBD2	16	TRBV7-2	TRBJ2-1	many	TGTGCCAGCAGGGCGACTAGCGGGAGTGGGGTCAATGAGCAGTTCTTC	CASRATSGSGVNEQFF
TRBD1	14	TRBV28	TRBJ1-5	-	TGTGCCAGCAGTGTCTACAGGGGAAAACAGCCCCAGCATTTT	CASSVYRGKQPQHF
-	14	TRBV25-1	TRBJ1-2	few	TGTGCCAGCAGTCCCTTGGGAGGGGGTTATGGCTACACCTTC	CASSPLGGGYGYTF
-	19	TRBV12-3/TRBV12-4	TRBJ2-1	many	TGTGCCAGCAGTCGAGGTGGGGGCTTAGCGCCCAGCTCCTACAATGAGCAGTTCTTC	CASSRGGGLAPSSYNEQFF
-	15	TRBV11-1	TRBJ2-7	once	TGTGCCAGCAATTATGGACCCGCAGGGGCTACCGAGCAGTACTTC	CASNYGPAGATEQYF
-	14	TRBV20-1	TRBJ2-2	few	TGCAGTGCTAGCGGTCAGTTAAACACCGGGGAGCTGTTTTTT	CSASGQLNTGELFF
TRBD1	16	TRBV5-1	TRBJ2-3	many	TGCGCCAGCAGCTTAGGACAGGGAGGCATCACAGATACGCAGTATTTT	CASSLGQGGITDTQYF
-	16	TRBV10-3	TRBJ2-5	-	TGTGCCTCCCCCCTGGCTAGCGACGACTACCAAGAGACCCAGTACTTC	CASPLASDDYQETQYF
-	12	TRBV12-3/TRBV12-4	TRBJ1-2	few	TGTGCCAGCAGTCGAGCGGGAGGGGGCTACACCTTC	CASSRAGGGYTF
TRBD1	16	TRBV5-1	TRBJ2-2	-	TGCGCCAGCAGCCCACGACAGGGCACTAACACCGGGGAGCTGTTTTTT	CASSPRQGTNTGELFF
-	16	TRBV12-3/TRBV12-4	TRBJ1-3	many	TGTGCCAGCAGTCCCGGGGCAGGCAAAGGTGGAAACACCATATATTTT	CASSPGAGKGGNTIYF
-	15	TRBV27	TRBJ2-5	many	TGTGCCAGCAGTCCCGGGCGGGTAACCCAAGAGACCCAGTACTTC	CASSPGRVTQETQYF
TRBD1	15	TRBV5-1	TRBJ2-7	-	TGCGCCAGCAGCAACGGACAGGGGAGGTCCTACGAGCAGTACTTC	CASSNGQGRSYEQYF